What follows are 29 T cell receptor beta chains derived from one specimen sequenced in a study of blood T cell repertoires in COVID-19. Produced via immunoSEQ multiplex PCR; TCRdb's table is partial and in-frame only. The sample gives approximately 340,000 clones, approximately 90% of which show up once; 9.5% to 10% is in the top ten. What was sequenced was peripheral blood. These receptor sequences come from a man aged 30 to 39 with COVID-19, enrolled during active disease.

The chain carries TRBV27 and TRBJ1-4; D call uncertain. Germline loops: CDR1 MNHEY, CDR2 SMNVEV (reference sequence). This CDR3 contains 16 residues. V shed 5 bases and J shed 1 base, with 14 bases lying between them. The CDR3 protein is CASSPLGRVTNEKLFF. The CDR3 DNA reads as TGTGCCAGCAGTCCACTGGGGAGAGTAACTAATGAAAAACTGTTTTTT.

This clone appeared a single time. The V gene is TRBV18, the J gene TRBJ1-3, with TRBD1 matching over 11 bases. The CDR3 runs 17 residues. Germline V gives CDR1 KGHSH, CDR2 LQKENI. The trim removed 2 bases at V and 0 bases at J, leaving 3 bases unmatched. CDR3 sequence: CASSPVGQGVSGNTIYF. In DNA form, the CDR3 reads TGTGCCAGCTCACCAGTGGGACAGGGGGTCTCTGGAAACACCATATATTTT.

This chain joins TRBV28 and TRBJ2-7; 9 bases fit TRBD1. Germline CDR1 reads MDHEN; CDR2 reads SYDVKM. The CDR3 length is 15 residues. The ends lost 6 bases at V and 5 bases at J; junction bases unmatched: 11. This CDR3 reads CASRPPGTGLHEQYF. As DNA, the CDR3 is TGTGCCAGCAGACCCCCCGGGACAGGGTTACACGAGCAGTACTTC.

This chain joins TRBV19 and TRBJ1-1; 8 bases are shared with TRBD1. The germline V gene has CDR1 LNHDA and CDR2 SQIVND (reference sequence). V dropped 3 bases and J dropped 5; count of bases not matched to a gene: 5. The CDR3 length is 14 residues. CDR3 nucleotides: TGTGCCAGTAGTATTTCAGGGGGCCAGACTGAAGCTTTCTTT. Amino acids: CASSISGGQTEAFF.

This clone came up once. The chain carries TRBV6-2 or TRBV6-3 and TRBJ1-2; no reliable D call. V lost 3 bases and J 1 base, leaving 3 bases between the germline ends. The CDR3 sequence is 12 residues long. Germline CDR1 is MNHEY and CDR2 is SVGEGT. CDR3 residues: CASSYSNYGYTF. The CDR3 DNA sequence: TGTGCCAGCAGTTATAGTAACTATGGCTACACCTTC.

Here the CDR3 DNA reads TGTGCCATACTACCGGGACAGGGGGCTACTGGGGCCAACGTCCTGACTTTC. Protein product: CAILPGQGATGANVLTF. This chain connects TRBV10-3 to TRBJ2-6; TRBD1 aligns across 12 bases. The V gene end was trimmed by 9 bases and the J gene end by 2 bases; junction bases not matched to a gene: 8. This CDR3 has 17 residues. The germline V gene has CDR1 ENHRY and CDR2 SYGVKD.

This chain joins TRBV11-3 and TRBJ1-1; D not certain. Per the germline V gene, CDR1 is SGHNT and CDR2 is YENEEA. This CDR3 has 16 amino acids. The V end was cut by 6 bases, the J end by 4 bases, with 21 bases between. In DNA form, the CDR3 reads TGTGCCAGCAGATGTCGCGTCGGGAGCGGGGTCACTGAAGCTTTCTTT. Translation: CASRCRVGSGVTEAFF.

The chain joins TRBV5-4 to TRBJ2-7, with D possibly being TRBD2 (5 bases). The CDR3 contains 14 residues. V was clipped by 3 bases and J by 0 bases, with 10 bases between them. Germline V CDR1 and CDR2: SGHNT, YYREEE (reference sequence). CDR3: CASSYMGSSYEQYF. The DNA for the CDR3 is TGTGCCAGCAGCTATATGGGGAGCTCCTACGAGCAGTACTTC.

J is TRBJ1-2 and V is TRBV28; D is possibly TRBD1 (5 bases). Germline lookup yields CDR1 MDHEN and CDR2 SYDVKM. The CDR3 sequence is 15 residues long. V lost 3 bases and J 3 bases, leaving 14 bases between the germline ends. CDR3 nucleotides: TGTGCCAGCAGTTTTCGGGACTTACCTTACTATGGCTACACCTTC. This codes for CASSFRDLPYYGYTF.

This chain joins TRBV5-4 and TRBJ2-1; the match to TRBD2 covers 8 bases. The CDR3 is 18 residues long. With 5 bases clipped from V and 3 bases from J, the junction kept 16 bases outside the gene matches. Looked up from germline, CDR1 is SGHNT and CDR2 is YYREEE (reference sequence). CDR3 sequence: CASRPYIGRGDLYNEQFF. CDR3 DNA sequence: TGTGCCAGCAGACCATACATCGGGCGGGGGGACCTCTACAATGAGCAGTTCTTC.

The J gene is TRBJ1-4, the V gene TRBV7-2; 7 bases are a match to TRBD1. This CDR3 has 15 amino acids. The V gene end was trimmed by 3 bases and the J gene end by 8 bases; junction bases not matched to a gene: 9. Germline V gene sequence: CDR1 SGHTA, CDR2 FQGNSA. CDR3 nucleotides: TGTGCCAGCAGCTTTCTCGACAGGGTAGACGAAAAACTGTTTTTT. The encoded protein is CASSFLDRVDEKLFF.

The chain uses TRBV19 and TRBJ2-6; maybe TRBD2 (5 bases). Germline assignment: CDR1 LNHDA and CDR2 SQIVND (reference sequence). There are 17 residues in the CDR3. The germline V and J ends were trimmed by 6 bases and 2 bases, with 17 bases remaining between them. In DNA, the CDR3 is TGTGCCAGTAGCCCGGAGAGGGTAGGTGCTGGGGCCAACGTCCTGACTTTC. Translated: CASSPERVGAGANVLTF.

The V call is TRBV5-6, the J call TRBJ2-7; 7 bases map to TRBD1. After removal of 5 bases from V and 4 bases from J, the junction contained 6 bases not matched to a gene. Looked up from germline, CDR1 is SGHDT and CDR2 is YYEEEE. CDR3 length: 13 residues. This CDR3 reads CASRPTGLYEQYF. Here the CDR3 DNA reads TGTGCCAGCAGACCGACAGGGTTGTACGAGCAGTACTTC.

The genes are TRBV6-2 or TRBV6-3 and TRBJ1-1; 9 nucleotides agree with TRBD1. Germline CDR1 is MNHEY and CDR2 is SVGEGT. The CDR3 spans 17 residues. Trimming removed 6 bases from V and 4 bases from J; junction bases left unmatched: 15. CDR3 DNA: TGTGCCAGCAGCCCTCTGACAGGGGGGGATTACGGCACTGAAGCTTTCTTT. Its protein is CASSPLTGGDYGTEAFF.

The CDR3 DNA is TGTGCCAGCAGCAGGGGCCAACACGCAACTAATGAAAAACTGTTTTTT. This sequence encodes CASSRGQHATNEKLFF. The rearrangement links TRBV6-6 to TRBJ1-4; possible D gene TRBD1, 6 bases. Trimming pared 6 bases from V and 0 bases from J, leaving 14 bases between. The CDR3 loop spans 16 amino acids. The germline gives CDR1 MNHNY, CDR2 SVGAGI (reference sequence).

The genes are TRBV29-1 and TRBJ2-1, with TRBD2 identical over 11 bases. The CDR3 has 14 amino acids. V lost 5 bases, J lost 3 bases, and 3 bases stayed unmatched. Per germline, CDR1 SQVTM and CDR2 ANQGSEA. Written as DNA, the CDR3 is TGCAGCGTTCCTGGGACTAGCGGCTACAATGAGCAGTTCTTC. Translating gives CSVPGTSGYNEQFF.

This clone has a single count. The chain is built from TRBV18 and TRBJ1-2, with D tentatively TRBD1 (5 bases). Trimming shortened V by 3 bases and J by 1 base, and 6 bases separated the two germline ends. Germline V gene sequence: CDR1 KGHSH, CDR2 LQKENI. There are 13 residues in the CDR3. CDR3 region: CASSPDINYGYTF. CDR3 DNA: TGTGCCAGCTCACCGGACATTAACTATGGCTACACCTTC. The whole variable domain, remainder taken from reference TRBV18 and TRBJ1-2, is NAGVMQNPRHLVRRRGQEARLRCSPMKGHSHVYWYRQLPEEGLKFMVYLQKENIIDESGMPKERFSAEFPKEGPSILRIQQVVRGDSAAYFCASSPDINYGYTFGSGTRLTVV.

The rearrangement joins TRBV6-2 or TRBV6-3 to TRBJ1-1; D perhaps matches TRBD1 (6 bases). Germline lookup yields CDR1 MNHEY and CDR2 SVGEGT. The CDR3 has 16 residues. Trimming shortened V by 4 bases and J by 2 bases, and 17 bases separated the two germline ends. The CDR3 loop reads CASSFWGPRVNTEAFF. The DNA of the CDR3 is TGTGCCAGCAGTTTTTGGGGGCCGCGGGTTAACACTGAAGCTTTCTTT.

This clone has just a few counts. This chain uses TRBV30 with TRBJ1-5; D is ambiguous. This CDR3 is 19 amino acids long. V was cut by 1 base and J by 2 bases, with 24 bases left in between. In germline, CDR1 is GTSNPN, CDR2 SVGIG (reference sequence). DNA of the CDR3: TGTGCCTGGAGTGACCCGTATTGGAGGGCCCAACGCGGCAATCAGCCCCAGCATTTT. Protein: CAWSDPYWRAQRGNQPQHF.

The chain recombines TRBV6-2 or TRBV6-3 with TRBJ1-2; the D gene is possibly TRBD1 (6 bases). The ends were cut back, 2 bases at V and 5 bases at J, with 12 bases in the middle. Germline CDR1 reads MNHEY; CDR2 reads SVGEGT. The CDR3 totals 14 residues. CDR3 sequence: CASSYRTASYGYTF. CDR3 sequence (DNA): TGTGCCAGCAGTTACCGGACAGCAAGTTATGGCTACACCTTC.

The V call is TRBV4-2, the J call TRBJ2-3; TRBD2 matches at 9 bases. Germline values: CDR1 LGHNA, CDR2 YNFKEQ. Trimming cost V 6 bases and J 4 bases; bases outside gene matches: 8. This CDR3 is built from 15 residues. CDR3 nucleotides: TGTGCCAGCAGTCGATTAGCGGGAGAGGCAGATACGCAGTATTTT. It is translated as CASSRLAGEADTQYF.

This clone was seen a few times. This chain connects TRBV5-5 to TRBJ1-1; 11 bases are shared with TRBD1. The CDR3 is 19 amino acids. From germline, CDR1 is SGHKS and CDR2 YYEKEE (reference sequence). V was pared by 2 bases and J by 4 bases, with 16 bases of the junction left unmatched. The CDR3 protein is CASSLTGRTGGLRSTEAFF. The DNA of the CDR3 is TGTGCCAGCAGCTTAACCGGTAGGACAGGGGGCTTGAGGAGCACTGAAGCTTTCTTT.

The chain carries TRBV4-2 and TRBJ2-7; D gene unclear. The length of the CDR3 is 15 residues. The germline CDR1 and CDR2 sequences are LGHNA and YNFKEQ. Deletions cut 5 bases from V and 2 bases from J, with 16 bases between. The DNA of the CDR3 is TGTGCCAGCAGCATCAGGATGAGTGGAACCTACGAGCAGTACTTC. It is translated as CASSIRMSGTYEQYF.

This clone appeared once. The chain employs TRBV19 and TRBJ1-2, with D tentatively TRBD1 (5 bases). V lost 2 bases and J 2 bases, leaving 12 bases between the germline ends. The length of the CDR3 is 15 residues. CDR1 and CDR2 from the germline V gene are LNHDA and SQIVND (reference sequence). This CDR3 is CASSITGYQNYGYTF. The CDR3 nucleotides are TGTGCCAGTAGTATAACAGGATATCAAAACTATGGCTACACCTTC.

This rearrangement joins TRBV19 to TRBJ1-1, with 7 bases identical to TRBD1. The CDR3 loop spans 13 amino acids. Germline trimming cut 4 bases from V and 6 bases from J; bases unmatched to any gene: 5. Germline lookup yields CDR1 LNHDA and CDR2 SQIVND (reference sequence). DNA for the CDR3: TGTGCCAGTAGTACCATCAGGGGGGCTGAAGCTTTCTTT. Translation: CASSTIRGAEAFF.

The chain combines TRBV5-1 with TRBJ2-1; TRBD2 aligns across 12 bases. The length of the CDR3 is 14 residues. J gave up 12 bases and V 4 bases, and 8 bases lay outside the gene matches. Germline V gives CDR1 SGHRS, CDR2 YFSETQ. The CDR3 loop is CASSLGLAGSRQFF. CDR3 coding DNA: TGCGCCAGCAGCCTAGGACTAGCGGGGAGTAGGCAGTTCTTC.

The chain couples TRBV4-1 to TRBJ2-7; TRBD1 might be the D (6 bases). The CDR3 covers 15 residues. Deletions cut 0 bases from V and 1 base from J, with 10 bases between. Per germline, CDR1 MGHRA and CDR2 YSYEKL. The DNA for the CDR3 is TGCGCCAGCAGCCAAGAATTCACAGGGTCCTACGAGCAGTACTTC. Protein sequence: CASSQEFTGSYEQYF.

This rearrangement joins TRBV7-3 to TRBJ2-2; no clear D gene. V shed 6 bases and J shed 5 bases, with 10 bases lying between them. The CDR3 loop spans 13 amino acids. Germline assignment: CDR1 SGHTA and CDR2 FQGTGA. The CDR3 region is CASSLYSTGELFF. Written as DNA, the CDR3 is TGTGCCAGCAGTCTATATTCTACCGGGGAGCTGTTTTTT.

Only one count was recorded for this clone. This chain connects TRBV3-1 (or the pseudogene TRBV3-2) to TRBJ1-4; D possibly corresponds to TRBD1 (5 bases). The CDR3 contains 15 residues. Germline lookup yields CDR1 LGHDT and CDR2 YNNKEL (reference sequence). Trimming took off 2 bases at V and 7 bases at J, with 14 bases between the two ends. The CDR3 DNA follows: TGTGCCAGCAGCCAAAACAGACTGGGACTTGAAAAACTGTTTTTT. Its protein product is CASSQNRLGLEKLFF.